Each of the 10 T cell receptor beta chains below was sequenced from the same sample in a study of blood T cell repertoires in COVID-19. Generated by immunoSEQ multiplex PCR, the TCRdb table keeps only in-frame clones and is missing some. The sample includes roughly 480,000 clones, roughly nine tenths seen only once; the top ten take around 0.95%. Sequenced sample: peripheral blood. The source is a man aged 18-30 years with COVID-19, enrolled during active disease.

The chain employs TRBV3-1 (or the pseudogene TRBV3-2) and TRBJ2-5; tentative D call: TRBD2 (7 bases). The CDR3 totals 13 residues. Per germline, CDR1 LGHDT and CDR2 YNNKEL (reference sequence). V was pared by 4 bases and J by 5 bases, with 11 bases between. CDR3 loop: CASSPGGLETQYF. CDR3 DNA: TGTGCCAGCAGCCCGGGGGGCTTGGAGACCCAGTACTTC.

The chain carries TRBV29-1 and TRBJ2-3; D may be TRBD2 (5 bases). With 7 bases removed from V and 2 bases from J, the gap between germline ends came to 10 bases. The CDR3 runs to 12 residues. Germline CDR1 is SQVTM and CDR2 is ANQGSEA. CDR3: CSAQTNTDTQYF. In nucleotides, the CDR3 is TGCAGCGCCCAGACTAACACAGATACGCAGTATTTT.

This clone occurred once. The chain employs TRBV5-4 and TRBJ1-6; D is uncertain. CDR1 SGHNT and CDR2 YYREEE come from the germline V gene (reference sequence). V lost 0 bases, J lost 13 bases, and 8 bases lay in between. The CDR3 totals 12 residues. CDR3 coding DNA: TGTGCCAGCAGCTTGGATCAGGCGCCCCTCCACTTT. It translates to CASSLDQAPLHF.

The chain uses TRBV7-2 and TRBJ2-4; tentatively, D is TRBD1 (5 bases). CDR3 length: 18 amino acids. Germline V gene sequence: CDR1 SGHTA, CDR2 FQGNSA. V lost 5 bases, J lost 0 bases, and 20 bases lay in between. The CDR3 reads CASSPPPGHSLAKNIQYF. In DNA, the CDR3 is TGTGCCAGCAGCCCCCCTCCCGGACACTCGTTAGCCAAAAACATTCAGTACTTC.

This chain connects TRBV5-1 to TRBJ2-7; 7 bases agree with TRBD1. V was clipped by 0 bases and J by 4 bases; unmatched bases: 7. This CDR3 has 15 residues. CDR1 and CDR2 from the germline V gene are SGHRS and YFSETQ. The CDR3: CASSLDGTDLYEQYF. In DNA form, the CDR3 reads TGCGCCAGCAGCTTGGACGGGACAGATTTATACGAGCAGTACTTC.

The J gene is TRBJ2-7, the V gene TRBV7-8, with TRBD1 matching 7 bases. The V gene's germline CDR1 is SGHVS and CDR2 FQNEAQ. The CDR3 contains 16 residues. Unmatched junction bases numbered 12, after V lost 5 bases and J lost 2 bases. DNA of the CDR3: TGTGCCAGCAGCACCCACGGGACAGTGAGCCCCTACGAGCAGTACTTC. Translating gives CASSTHGTVSPYEQYF.

The chain has TRBV5-1 and TRBJ2-5, with 9 positions matching TRBD1. Germline CDR1 is SGHRS and CDR2 is YFSETQ. Losses at the gene ends were 1 base for V and 4 bases for J; bases not matched to a gene: 2. This CDR3 contains 14 residues. This CDR3 reads CASSLRGQGETQYF. CDR3 DNA: TGCGCCAGCAGCTTGCGGGGACAGGGAGAGACCCAGTACTTC.

There are a few counts of this clone. The chain has TRBV7-9 and TRBJ2-3, with 10 bases aligning to TRBD2. Germline V CDR1 and CDR2: SEHNR, FQNEAQ (reference sequence). V was pared by 4 bases and J by 4 bases, with 8 bases of the junction left unmatched. The CDR3 sequence is 16 residues long. This CDR3 reads CASSSLAGIAADTQYF. The DNA for the CDR3 is TGTGCCAGCAGCTCACTAGCGGGAATCGCCGCAGATACGCAGTATTTT. Supplemented by reference TRBV7-9 and TRBJ2-3, the full variable domain reads DTGVSQNPRHKITKRGQNVTFRCDPISEHNRLYWYRQTLGQGPEFLTYFQNEAQLEKSRLLSDRFSAERPKGSFSTLEIQRTEQGDSAMYLCASSSLAGIAADTQYFGPGTRLTVL.

The rearrangement uses TRBV30 and TRBJ2-7; tentative D call: TRBD1 (5 bases). The ends were cut back, 2 bases at V and 12 bases at J, with 20 bases in the middle. Germline V gene data show CDR1 as GTSNPN and CDR2 as SVGIG (reference sequence). The CDR3 covers 13 residues. CDR3 residues: CAWSPQPDSLRYF. CDR3 coding DNA: TGTGCCTGGAGTCCCCAGCCTGACAGTCTCAGGTACTTC.

A word on this clone: The identical CDR3 is also encoded by other nucleotide sequences in the sample. J is TRBJ1-2 and V is TRBV2; TRBD1 aligns across 7 bases. Germline lookup yields CDR1 SNHLY and CDR2 FYNNEI. The trim removed 4 bases at V and 3 bases at J, leaving 2 bases unmatched. The length of the CDR3 is 13 residues. This chain's CDR3 is CASSGQGDYGYTF. CDR3 nucleotide sequence: TGTGCCAGCAGTGGGCAGGGGGACTATGGCTACACCTTC. Looking up the rest from reference TRBV2 and TRBJ1-2 gives the full variable domain: EPEVTQTPSHQVTQMGQEVILRCVPISNHLYFYWYRQILGQKVEFLVSFYNNEISEKSEIFDDQFSVERPDGSNFTLKIRSTKLEDSAMYFCASSGQGDYGYTFGSGTRLTVV.